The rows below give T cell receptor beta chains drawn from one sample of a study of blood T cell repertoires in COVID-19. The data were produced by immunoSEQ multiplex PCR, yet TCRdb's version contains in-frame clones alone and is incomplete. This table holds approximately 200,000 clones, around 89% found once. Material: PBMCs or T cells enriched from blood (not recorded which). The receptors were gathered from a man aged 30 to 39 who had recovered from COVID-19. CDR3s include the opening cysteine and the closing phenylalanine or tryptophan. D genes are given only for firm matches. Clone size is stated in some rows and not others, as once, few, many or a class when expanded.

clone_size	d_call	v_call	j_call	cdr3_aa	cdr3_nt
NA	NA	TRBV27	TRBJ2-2	CASSLPGLFGELFF	TGTGCCAGCAGTTTACCCGGACTATTCGGGGAGCTGTTTTTT
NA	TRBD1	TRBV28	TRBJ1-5	CASSLTGVVSDSNQPQHF	TGTGCCAGCAGTTTGACAGGGGTGGTATCCGATAGCAATCAGCCCCAGCATTTT
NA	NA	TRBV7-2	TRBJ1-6	CASTLGGPGNSPLHF	TGTGCCAGCACCTTGGGGGGACCGGGCAATTCACCCCTCCACTTT
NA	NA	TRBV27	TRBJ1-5	CASSLSSYQPQHF	TGTGCCAGCAGTTTATCCAGTTATCAGCCCCAGCATTTT
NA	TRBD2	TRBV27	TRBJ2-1	CAISSGSEQFF	TGTGCCATATCCAGCGGGAGTGAGCAGTTCTTC
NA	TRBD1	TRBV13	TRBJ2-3	CASSPGQARTDTQYF	TGTGCCAGCAGCCCCGGACAGGCTCGCACAGATACGCAGTATTTT
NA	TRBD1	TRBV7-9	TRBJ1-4	CASSSRQGPNEKLFF	TGTGCCAGCAGCTCCAGACAGGGCCCTAATGAAAAACTGTTTTTT
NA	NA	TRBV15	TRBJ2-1	CATSRGTGAYNEQFF	TGTGCCACCAGCAGAGGAACAGGTGCCTACAATGAGCAGTTCTTC
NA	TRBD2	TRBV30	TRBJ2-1	CAWRLAGGLSRQFF	TGTGCCTGGAGATTAGCGGGAGGGCTTTCAAGGCAGTTCTTC
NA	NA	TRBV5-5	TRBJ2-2	CASSLGPGVSLGELFF	TGTGCCAGCAGCCTAGGGCCGGGAGTAAGTTTAGGGGAGCTGTTTTTT
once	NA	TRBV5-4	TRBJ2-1	CASSLEMGARGEQFF	TGTGCCAGCAGCTTGGAGATGGGGGCGAGGGGTGAGCAGTTCTTC
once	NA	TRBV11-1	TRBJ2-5	CASSLALTGTETQYF	TGTGCCAGCAGCTTAGCGCTTACAGGGACAGAGACCCAGTACTTC
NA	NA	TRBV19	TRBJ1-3	CASSTGVGSGNTIYF	TGTGCCAGTAGTACAGGGGTCGGCTCTGGAAACACCATATATTTT
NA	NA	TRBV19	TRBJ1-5	CASSQTRGNQPQHF	TGTGCCAGTAGTCAAACTAGGGGCAATCAGCCCCAGCATTTT
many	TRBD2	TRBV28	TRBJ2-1	CASSLPRTSNNEQFF	TGTGCCAGCAGTTTACCCCGGACTAGCAACAATGAGCAGTTCTTC
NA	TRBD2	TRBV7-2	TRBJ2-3	CASSTGTSGSTDTQYF	TGTGCCAGCAGCACCGGGACTAGCGGAAGCACAGATACGCAGTATTTT
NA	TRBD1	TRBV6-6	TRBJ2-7	CASSYRQGVGEQYF	TGTGCCAGCAGTTACCGACAGGGGGTTGGCGAGCAGTACTTC
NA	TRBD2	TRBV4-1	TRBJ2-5	CASSLTSGGANQETQYF	TGCGCCAGCAGCCTGACTAGCGGGGGGGCCAACCAAGAGACCCAGTACTTC
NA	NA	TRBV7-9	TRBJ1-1	CASSLALGGDTEAFF	TGTGCCAGCAGCTTAGCGCTCGGGGGGGACACTGAAGCTTTCTTT
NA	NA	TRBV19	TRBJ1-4	CASSIQGDLSTNEKLFF	TGTGCCAGTAGTATTCAGGGTGATCTGTCAACTAATGAAAAACTGTTTTTT
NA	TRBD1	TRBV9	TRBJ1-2	CASSPNPGQDTNYGYTF	TGTGCCAGCAGCCCCAATCCCGGACAGGATACTAACTATGGCTACACCTTC
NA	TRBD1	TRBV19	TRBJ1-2	CASRASKTGPNYGYTF	TGTGCCAGTAGAGCTTCGAAGACAGGGCCGAACTATGGCTACACCTTC
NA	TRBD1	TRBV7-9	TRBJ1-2	CASSSGQGVGYGYTF	TGTGCCAGCAGCTCTGGACAGGGGGTAGGCTATGGCTACACCTTC
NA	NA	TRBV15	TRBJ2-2	CATMRRGRNTGELFF	TGTGCCACCATGCGCCGGGGGAGGAACACCGGGGAGCTGTTTTTT
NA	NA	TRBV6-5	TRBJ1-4	CASAPDSNNEKLFF	TGTGCCAGCGCTCCGGACAGTAATAATGAAAAACTGTTTTTT